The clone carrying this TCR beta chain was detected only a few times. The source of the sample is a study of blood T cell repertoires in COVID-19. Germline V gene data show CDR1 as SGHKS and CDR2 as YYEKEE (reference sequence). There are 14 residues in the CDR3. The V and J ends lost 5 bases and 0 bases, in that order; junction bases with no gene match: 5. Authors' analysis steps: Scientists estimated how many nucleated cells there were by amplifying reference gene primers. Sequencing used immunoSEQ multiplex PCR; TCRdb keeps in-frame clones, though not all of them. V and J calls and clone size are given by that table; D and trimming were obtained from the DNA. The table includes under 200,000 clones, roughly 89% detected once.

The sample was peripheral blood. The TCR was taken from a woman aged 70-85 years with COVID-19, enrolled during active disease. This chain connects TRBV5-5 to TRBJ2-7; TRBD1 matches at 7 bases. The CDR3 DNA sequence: TGTGCCAGCAGTTCCGGGACAGACTCCTACGAGCAGTACTTC. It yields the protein CASSSGTDSYEQYF.